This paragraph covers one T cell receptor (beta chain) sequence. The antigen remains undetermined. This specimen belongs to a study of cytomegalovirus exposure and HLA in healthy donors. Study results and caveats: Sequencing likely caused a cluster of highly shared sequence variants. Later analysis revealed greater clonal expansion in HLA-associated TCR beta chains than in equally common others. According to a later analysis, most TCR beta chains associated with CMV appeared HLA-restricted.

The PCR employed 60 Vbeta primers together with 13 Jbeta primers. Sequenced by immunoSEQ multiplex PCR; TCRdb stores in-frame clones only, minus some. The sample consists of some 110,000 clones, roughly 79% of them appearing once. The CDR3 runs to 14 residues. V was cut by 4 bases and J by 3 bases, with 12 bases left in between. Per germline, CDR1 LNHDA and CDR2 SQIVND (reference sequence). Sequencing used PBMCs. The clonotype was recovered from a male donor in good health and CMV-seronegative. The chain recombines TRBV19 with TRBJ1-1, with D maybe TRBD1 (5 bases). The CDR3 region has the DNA TGTGCCAGTAGTAATCGGCAGGGCCACACTGAAGCTTTCTTT. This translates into CASSNRQGHTEAFF.